These 30 T cell receptor beta chains were all obtained from the same sample, sequenced in a study of cytomegalovirus exposure and HLA in healthy donors. The study ran its PCR with 60 Vbeta and 13 Jbeta primers. The protocol was immunoSEQ multiplex PCR, while the TCRdb copy is restricted to in-frame clones and leaves out a portion. The table has some 200,000 clones, around 85% seen once. The sample comprised PBMCs. The receptors stem from a man aged 50 or older in good health and CMV-seronegative.

For the CDR3, the DNA is TGTGCCAGCAGCGAAACTAGCGGAAGCTCCTACAATGAGCAGTTCTTC. This gives the protein CASSETSGSSYNEQFF. V and J are TRBV9 and TRBJ2-1; 8 positions match TRBD2. Germline-derived CDR1 and CDR2 are SGDLS and YYNGEE. The CDR3 length is 16 residues. V dropped 3 bases and J dropped 0; count of bases not matched to a gene: 5.

The chain couples TRBV4-2 to TRBJ1-4; D is unclear. The V end was cut by 1 base, the J end by 8 bases, with 11 bases between. CDR1 and CDR2 (germline): LGHNA, YNFKEQ. This CDR3 is 14 amino acids long. The CDR3 nucleotides are TGTGCCAGCAGCCAAGGAGAGCAATGGGAAAAACTGTTTTTT. It specifies CASSQGEQWEKLFF.

V usage is TRBV7-2 and J usage is TRBJ2-1, with D unclear. This CDR3 is built from 13 residues. V lost 3 bases and J 5 bases, leaving 8 bases between the germline ends. The germline CDR1 and CDR2 sequences are SGHTA and FQGNSA. CDR3 sequence: CASSFRLDNEQFF. The CDR3 region has the DNA TGTGCCAGCAGCTTCCGTCTAGACAATGAGCAGTTCTTC.

This clone came up a few times. V and J are TRBV10-3 and TRBJ2-7, with D perhaps TRBD1 (6 bases). The CDR3 is 13 amino acids. Trimming left V 2 bases short and J 5 bases short, with 10 bases between. The germline gives CDR1 ENHRY, CDR2 SYGVKD. Written as DNA, the CDR3 is TGTGCCATCAGTGAGGCGAGACAGGACGAGCAGTACTTC. This sequence encodes CAISEARQDEQYF.

Only a few counts were recorded for this clone. The chain is built from TRBV5-4 and TRBJ2-7; D is possibly TRBD1 (5 bases). Germline V gene sequence: CDR1 SGHNT, CDR2 YYREEE (reference sequence). V was trimmed by 4 bases and J by 0 bases, leaving 11 bases between them. The CDR3 totals 14 residues. The chain's CDR3 is CASSPDSHSYEQYF. The DNA for the CDR3 is TGTGCCAGCAGCCCTGACAGTCACTCCTACGAGCAGTACTTC.

This clone came up a few times. The chain has TRBV19 and TRBJ2-1, with TRBD2 identical over 11 bases. The CDR3 has 14 residues. J was trimmed by 6 bases and V by 5 bases; bases with no gene match: 3. Germline V gene sequence: CDR1 LNHDA, CDR2 SQIVND (reference sequence). CDR3 sequence reads: CASSLAGGTNEQFF. In DNA form, the CDR3 reads TGTGCCAGTAGTCTAGCGGGAGGTACCAATGAGCAGTTCTTC.

This clone was counted between two and nine times. This chain uses TRBV29-1 with TRBJ2-1; 14 bases map to TRBD2. V was clipped by 6 bases and J by 7 bases; unmatched bases: 11. Germline loops: CDR1 SQVTM, CDR2 ANQGSEA. CDR3 length: 16 amino acids. The DNA for the CDR3 is TGCAGCGTAGTGGAGGGACTAGCGGGAGTAAAGAATGAGCAGTTCTTC. This encodes CSVVEGLAGVKNEQFF.

The chain carries TRBV5-1 and TRBJ1-5; D uncertain. Per the germline V gene, CDR1 is SGHRS and CDR2 is YFSETQ. Between the trimmed V and J ends, which lost 0 bases and 0 bases, there was a span of 7 bases. The CDR3 loop spans 15 amino acids. The CDR3 nucleotides read TGCGCCAGCAGCTTGGCGGGGTATAGCAATCAGCCCCAGCATTTT. This codes for CASSLAGYSNQPQHF.

CDR3 nucleotide sequence: TGTGCCAGCAGTGACCAGGGAGGGAATCAGCCCCAGCATTTT. This translates into CASSDQGGNQPQHF. The V call is TRBV2, the J call TRBJ1-5, with D perhaps matching TRBD1 (5 bases). CDR3 length: 14 residues. V gave up 3 bases and J gave up 4 bases, with 10 bases separating them. Germline V gene data show CDR1 as SNHLY and CDR2 as FYNNEI.

V is TRBV19 and J is TRBJ2-1; TRBD2 aligns across 16 bases. V was pared by 5 bases and J by 3 bases, with 7 bases of the junction left unmatched. Germline V CDR1 and CDR2: LNHDA, SQIVND (reference sequence). CDR3 length: 18 amino acids. For the CDR3, the DNA is TGTGCCAGTAGTCCCGGGACTAGCGGGAGGGCCCTCTACAATGAGCAGTTCTTC. Translating it yields CASSPGTSGRALYNEQFF. The full variable domain, its missing parts supplied by reference TRBV19 and TRBJ2-1, is DGGITQSPKYLFRKEGQNVTLSCEQNLNHDAMYWYRQDPGQGLRLIYYSQIVNDFQKGDIAEGYSVSREKKESFPLTVTSAQKNPTAFYLCASSPGTSGRALYNEQFFGPGTRLTVL.

V usage is TRBV6-1 and J usage is TRBJ2-5, with TRBD1 matching over 7 bases. CDR3 size: 15 residues. V was clipped by 6 bases and J by 1 base; unmatched bases: 8. Germline CDR1 reads MNHNS; CDR2 reads SASEGT. This CDR3 reads CASREMTGIQETQYF. The CDR3 coding sequence is TGTGCCAGCAGGGAGATGACAGGGATCCAAGAGACCCAGTACTTC.

The chain couples TRBV19 to TRBJ2-5; D call uncertain. V was pared by 5 bases and J by 5 bases, with 9 bases between. CDR1 is LNHDA and CDR2 is SQIVND in the germline V gene (reference sequence). The CDR3 is 12 amino acids. CDR3 DNA: TGTGCCAGTAGTGTTTACGGGGAGACCCAGTACTTC. Residues: CASSVYGETQYF.

V usage is TRBV6-5 and J usage is TRBJ2-7; 7 nucleotides line up with TRBD1. J lost 6 bases, V lost 7 bases, and 3 bases had no gene match. CDR1 is MNHEY and CDR2 is SVGAGI in the germline V gene. CDR3 length equals 11 residues. The CDR3 sequence is CASTEGAEQYF. The CDR3 nucleotides read TGTGCCAGCACCGAGGGGGCCGAGCAGTACTTC.

The V and J genes are TRBV27 and TRBJ2-3, with TRBD2 as a possible D gene (5 bases). Trimming pared 2 bases from V and 4 bases from J, leaving 10 bases between. Per germline, CDR1 MNHEY and CDR2 SMNVEV (reference sequence). There are 14 residues in the CDR3. The CDR3 region has the DNA TGTGCCAGCAGTTTACGGGATAGGGCAGATACGCAGTATTTT. Translated, it gives CASSLRDRADTQYF.

The rearrangement joins TRBV5-1 to TRBJ1-6, with 8 bases matching TRBD1. There are 15 residues in the CDR3. Trimming took 4 bases from V and 3 from J; bases not matched to a gene: 3. Germline CDR1 is SGHRS and CDR2 is YFSETQ. This CDR3 reads CASSSGQGYNSPLHF. The DNA for the CDR3 is TGCGCCAGCAGCAGCGGACAGGGCTATAATTCACCCCTCCACTTT.

CDR3 nucleotide sequence: TGCGCCAGCAGCCTAAGGGGGCTTAATGAAAAACTGTTTTTT. It specifies CASSLRGLNEKLFF. The J gene is TRBJ1-4, the V gene TRBV4-1; the match to TRBD1 covers 7 bases. V shed 4 bases and J 4 bases; nucleotides not matched to a gene: 3. This CDR3 spans 14 amino acids. From germline, CDR1 is MGHRA and CDR2 YSYEKL.

There are a few counts of this clone. The rearrangement links TRBV27 to TRBJ2-4, with TRBD1 as a possible D gene (5 bases). Germline assignment: CDR1 MNHEY and CDR2 SMNVEV (reference sequence). Trimming pared 2 bases from V and 0 bases from J, leaving 8 bases between. This CDR3 region has 15 residues. The CDR3 DNA sequence: TGTGCCAGCAGTTTACAGGGTGTAGCCAAAAACATTCAGTACTTC. Encoded protein: CASSLQGVAKNIQYF.

The chain has TRBV18 and TRBJ1-2; 8 bases agree with TRBD1. The CDR3 sequence is 16 residues long. Germline assignment: CDR1 KGHSH and CDR2 LQKENI. After removal of 3 bases from V and 1 base from J, the junction contained 7 bases not matched to a gene. For the CDR3, the DNA is TGTGCCAGCTCACCCAGTAGACAGGGGCGTAACTATGGCTACACCTTC. Encoded protein: CASSPSRQGRNYGYTF.

The chain uses TRBV19 and TRBJ1-2; the match to TRBD1 covers 8 bases. This CDR3 has 15 amino acids. Per the germline V gene, CDR1 is LNHDA and CDR2 is SQIVND (reference sequence). J gave up 8 bases and V 1 base, and 9 bases lay outside the gene matches. The CDR3 nucleotides are TGTGCCAGTAGTATAGGGATCGACAGGGGTATCGGCTACACCTTC. This encodes CASSIGIDRGIGYTF.

In its sample, this clone was seen a few times. This chain links TRBV27 with TRBJ1-1, with D unclear. The V end was cut by 1 base, the J end by 7 bases, with 4 bases between. The CDR3 is 11 residues long. Germline V lookup: CDR1 MNHEY, CDR2 SMNVEV (reference sequence). The CDR3 spells CASSLYGEAFF. As DNA, the CDR3 is TGTGCCAGCAGTTTATACGGTGAAGCTTTCTTT.

This clone was counted only a few times. CDR3 nucleotide sequence: TGTGCCAGTAGACCGACAGGGCTAGCTAACTATGGCTACACCTTC. Translating gives CASRPTGLANYGYTF. The V and J genes are TRBV19 and TRBJ1-2; 7 nucleotides match TRBD1. The CDR3 has 15 residues. The V gene end was trimmed by 6 bases and the J gene end by 0 bases; junction bases not matched to a gene: 7. The germline CDR1 and CDR2 sequences are LNHDA and SQIVND (reference sequence). The full variable domain, rest sourced from reference TRBV19 and TRBJ1-2, is DGGITQSPKYLFRKEGQNVTLSCEQNLNHDAMYWYRQDPGQGLRLIYYSQIVNDFQKGDIAEGYSVSREKKESFPLTVTSAQKNPTAFYLCASRPTGLANYGYTFGSGTRLTVV.

The CDR3: CASGLAPGTRVHNEQFF. CDR3 in DNA: TGTGCTAGTGGTTTGGCTCCCGGGACTAGGGTCCACAATGAGCAGTTCTTC. This chain uses TRBV12-5 with TRBJ2-1, with 8 bases that match TRBD2. This CDR3 is built from 17 residues. CDR1 is LGHNT, CDR2 FRNRAP, per germline. The J segment lost 5 bases and the V segment lost 1 base, leaving 10 bases of the junction unmatched.

V and J are TRBV7-3 and TRBJ1-1; perhaps TRBD1 as D (5 bases). The V end was cut by 0 bases, the J end by 3 bases, with 8 bases between. Germline lookup yields CDR1 SGHTA and CDR2 FQGTGA. The length of the CDR3 is 14 residues. The CDR3 sequence is CASSLTGGDTEAFF. The CDR3 nucleotides read TGTGCCAGCAGCTTAACGGGGGGGGACACTGAAGCTTTCTTT.

In DNA form, the CDR3 reads TGCGCCAGCAGCTTGGGGACAGGGATATCCTACGAGCAGTACTTC. Its protein is CASSLGTGISYEQYF. The gene calls are TRBV5-1 and TRBJ2-5, with 8 bases fitting TRBD1. The J call may be incorrect, as the DNA end agrees better with TRBJ2-7. Germline V CDR1 and CDR2: SGHRS, YFSETQ. The CDR3 has 15 residues.

The chain combines TRBV14 with TRBJ2-1; D gene uncertain. Germline CDR1 and CDR2: SGHDN and FVKESK. The V end lost 0 bases, the J end lost 12 bases, and 12 bases lay between the germline ends. The CDR3 consists of 13 residues. The chain's CDR3 is CASSQDLYIPQFF. The CDR3, as DNA: TGTGCCAGCAGCCAAGACTTGTACATTCCGCAGTTCTTC.

This clone was observed a few times. V usage is TRBV4-1 and J usage is TRBJ1-1, with a possible D match to TRBD1 (6 bases). Looked up from germline, CDR1 is MGHRA and CDR2 is YSYEKL. V lost 1 base and J lost 1, with 13 bases in between. This CDR3 has 16 residues. The CDR3 sequence is CASSQVSRTENTEAFF. CDR3 nucleotides: TGCGCCAGCAGCCAAGTTTCCAGGACAGAGAACACTGAAGCTTTCTTT.

The genes are TRBV28 and TRBJ1-1; no clear D. The ends were cut back, 4 bases at V and 5 bases at J, with 5 bases in the middle. The CDR3 spans 11 residues. The germline CDR1 and CDR2 sequences are MDHEN and SYDVKM. In DNA form, the CDR3 reads TGTGCCAGCAGTTCTAAGACTGAAGCTTTCTTT. This gives the protein CASSSKTEAFF.

The chain employs TRBV11-2 and TRBJ2-7, with 7 nucleotides matching TRBD1. V trimming: 1 base; J trimming: 5 bases; junction bases outside the gene matches: 2. The germline V gene has CDR1 SGHAT and CDR2 FQNNGV. This CDR3 contains 13 residues. CDR3 residues: CASSLGQGDEQYF. In DNA form, the CDR3 reads TGTGCCAGCAGCTTAGGACAGGGTGACGAGCAGTACTTC.

This chain links TRBV20-1 with TRBJ2-7, with D possibly TRBD2 on 5 matching bases. V shed 5 bases and J shed 6 bases, with 11 bases lying between them. This CDR3 spans 11 amino acids. Germline-derived CDR1 and CDR2 are DFQATT and SNEGSKA (reference sequence). This chain's CDR3 is CSAPLAAEQYF. Here the CDR3 DNA reads TGCAGTGCTCCTCTAGCTGCCGAGCAGTACTTC.

The gene calls are TRBV15 and TRBJ1-4; possibly TRBD1 for D (5 bases). Trimming left V 5 bases short and J 4 bases short, with 8 bases between. The CDR3 is 13 residues long. The germline gives CDR1 LNHNV, CDR2 YYDKDF (reference sequence). The CDR3 protein is CATSGGGNEKLFF. The CDR3 nucleotides read TGTGCCACCAGCGGGGGAGGTAATGAAAAACTGTTTTTT.